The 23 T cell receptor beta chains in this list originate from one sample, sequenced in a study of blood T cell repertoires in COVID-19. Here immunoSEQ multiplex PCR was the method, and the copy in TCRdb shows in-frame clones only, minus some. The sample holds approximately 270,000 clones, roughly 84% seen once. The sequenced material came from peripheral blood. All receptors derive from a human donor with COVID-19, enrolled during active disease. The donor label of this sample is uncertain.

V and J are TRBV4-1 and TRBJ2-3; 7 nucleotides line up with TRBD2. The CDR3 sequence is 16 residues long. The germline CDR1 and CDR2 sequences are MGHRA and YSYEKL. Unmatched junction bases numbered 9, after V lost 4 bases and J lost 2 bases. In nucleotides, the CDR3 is TGCGCCAGCAGCCGGGGCCTAGCGGACCTCACAGATACGCAGTATTTT. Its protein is CASSRGLADLTDTQYF.

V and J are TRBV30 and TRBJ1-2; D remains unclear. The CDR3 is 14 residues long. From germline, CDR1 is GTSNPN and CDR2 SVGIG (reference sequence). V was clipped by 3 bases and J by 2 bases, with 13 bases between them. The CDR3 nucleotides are TGTGCCTGGAGCCTTCGTCAGGAAAACTATGGCTACACCTTC. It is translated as CAWSLRQENYGYTF. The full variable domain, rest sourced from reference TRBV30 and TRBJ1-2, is SQTIHQWPATLVQPVGSPLSLECTVEGTSNPNLYWYRQAAGRGLQLLFYSVGIGQISSEVPQNLSASRPQDRQFILSSKKLLLSDSGFYLCAWSLRQENYGYTFGSGTRLTVV.

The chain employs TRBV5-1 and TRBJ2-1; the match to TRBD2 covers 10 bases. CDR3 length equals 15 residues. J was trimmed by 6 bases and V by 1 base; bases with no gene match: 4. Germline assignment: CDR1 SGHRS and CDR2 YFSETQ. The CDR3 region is CASSLRTSGGNEQFF. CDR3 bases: TGCGCCAGCAGCTTGCGGACTAGCGGCGGCAATGAGCAGTTCTTC.

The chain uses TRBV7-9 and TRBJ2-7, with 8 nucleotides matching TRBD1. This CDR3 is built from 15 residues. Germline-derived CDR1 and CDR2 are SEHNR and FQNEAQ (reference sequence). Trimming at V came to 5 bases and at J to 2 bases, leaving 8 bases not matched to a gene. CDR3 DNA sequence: TGTGCCAGCAGCCCCATAGGACAGGGAACCTACGAGCAGTACTTC. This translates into CASSPIGQGTYEQYF.

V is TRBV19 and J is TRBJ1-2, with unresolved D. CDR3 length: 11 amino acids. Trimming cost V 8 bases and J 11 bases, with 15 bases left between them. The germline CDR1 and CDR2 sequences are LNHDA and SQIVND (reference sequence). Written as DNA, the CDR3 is TGTGCCAGTTTTGCAGGCCTCGCATACACCTTC. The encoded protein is CASFAGLAYTF. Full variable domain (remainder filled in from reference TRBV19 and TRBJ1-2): DGGITQSPKYLFRKEGQNVTLSCEQNLNHDAMYWYRQDPGQGLRLIYYSQIVNDFQKGDIAEGYSVSREKKESFPLTVTSAQKNPTAFYLCASFAGLAYTFGSGTRLTVV.

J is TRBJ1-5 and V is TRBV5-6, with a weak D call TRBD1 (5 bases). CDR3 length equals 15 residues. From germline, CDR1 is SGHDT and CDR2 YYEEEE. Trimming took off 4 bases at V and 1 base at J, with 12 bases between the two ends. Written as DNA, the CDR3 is TGTGCCAGCAGCACCGGGGGGTTCAGCAATCAGCCCCAGCATTTT. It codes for CASSTGGFSNQPQHF.

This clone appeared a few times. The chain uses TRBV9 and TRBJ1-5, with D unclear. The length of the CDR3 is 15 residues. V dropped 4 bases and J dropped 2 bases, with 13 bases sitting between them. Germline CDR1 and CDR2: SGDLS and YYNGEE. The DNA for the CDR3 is TGTGCCAGCAGCCCCCCGGGTTGGGGCAATCAGCCCCAGCATTTT. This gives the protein CASSPPGWGNQPQHF.

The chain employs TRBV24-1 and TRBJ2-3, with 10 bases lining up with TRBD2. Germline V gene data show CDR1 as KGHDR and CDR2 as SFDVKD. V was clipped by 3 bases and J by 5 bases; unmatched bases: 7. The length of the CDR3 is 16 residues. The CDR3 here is CATSDRLAGEGDTQYF. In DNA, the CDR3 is TGTGCCACCAGTGATCGCCTAGCGGGAGAGGGAGATACGCAGTATTTT.

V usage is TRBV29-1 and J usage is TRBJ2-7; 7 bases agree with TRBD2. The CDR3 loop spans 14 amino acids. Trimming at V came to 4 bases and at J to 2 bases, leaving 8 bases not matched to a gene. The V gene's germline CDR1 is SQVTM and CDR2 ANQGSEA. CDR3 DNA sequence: TGCAGCGTTGCATTGCCTCGGGGGGCCTACGAGCAGTACTTC. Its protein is CSVALPRGAYEQYF.

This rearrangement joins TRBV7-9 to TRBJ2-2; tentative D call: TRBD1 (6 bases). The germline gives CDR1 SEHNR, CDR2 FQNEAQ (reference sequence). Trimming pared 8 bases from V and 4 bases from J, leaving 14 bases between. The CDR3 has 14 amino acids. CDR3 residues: CASGYRAGTGELFF. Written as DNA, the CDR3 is TGTGCCAGCGGATACAGGGCCGGCACCGGGGAGCTGTTTTTT.

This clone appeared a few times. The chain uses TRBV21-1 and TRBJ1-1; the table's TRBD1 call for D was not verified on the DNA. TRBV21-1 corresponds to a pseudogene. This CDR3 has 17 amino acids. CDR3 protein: CASSKAFSGTGIPEAFF. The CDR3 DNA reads TGTGCCAGCAGCAAGGCATTTTCCGGGACAGGGATTCCTGAAGCTTTCTTT.

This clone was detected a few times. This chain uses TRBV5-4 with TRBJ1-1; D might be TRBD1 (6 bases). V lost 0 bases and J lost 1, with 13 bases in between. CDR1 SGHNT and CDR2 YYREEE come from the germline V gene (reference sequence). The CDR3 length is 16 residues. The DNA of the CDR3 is TGTGCCAGCAGCTTGGCCGGGGGGCGAGGGAACACTGAAGCTTTCTTT. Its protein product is CASSLAGGRGNTEAFF.

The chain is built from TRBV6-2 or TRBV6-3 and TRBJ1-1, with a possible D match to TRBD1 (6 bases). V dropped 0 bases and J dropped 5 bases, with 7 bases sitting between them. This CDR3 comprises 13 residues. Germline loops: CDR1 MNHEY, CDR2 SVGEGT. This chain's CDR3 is CASSYSRGTEAFF. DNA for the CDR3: TGTGCCAGCAGTTACTCGAGGGGGACTGAAGCTTTCTTT.

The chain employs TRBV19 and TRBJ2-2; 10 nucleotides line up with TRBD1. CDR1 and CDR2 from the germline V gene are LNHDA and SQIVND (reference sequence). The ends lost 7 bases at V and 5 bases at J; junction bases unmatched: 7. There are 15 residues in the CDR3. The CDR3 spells CASTIDRGLTGELFF. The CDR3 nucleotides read TGTGCCAGTACCATAGACAGGGGGCTTACCGGGGAGCTGTTTTTT.

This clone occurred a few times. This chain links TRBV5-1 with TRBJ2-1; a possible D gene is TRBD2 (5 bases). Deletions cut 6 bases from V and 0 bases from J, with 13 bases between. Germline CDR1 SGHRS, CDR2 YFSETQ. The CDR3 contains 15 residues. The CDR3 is CASKLDQSSYNEQFF. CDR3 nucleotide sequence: TGCGCCAGCAAACTAGATCAGAGCTCCTACAATGAGCAGTTCTTC.

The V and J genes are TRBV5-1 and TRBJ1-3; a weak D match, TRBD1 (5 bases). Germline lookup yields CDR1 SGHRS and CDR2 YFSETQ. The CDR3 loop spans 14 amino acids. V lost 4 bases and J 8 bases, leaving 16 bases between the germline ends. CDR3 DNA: TGCGCCAGCAGCGCACAGGACCCGAAAGACACCATATATTTT. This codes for CASSAQDPKDTIYF.

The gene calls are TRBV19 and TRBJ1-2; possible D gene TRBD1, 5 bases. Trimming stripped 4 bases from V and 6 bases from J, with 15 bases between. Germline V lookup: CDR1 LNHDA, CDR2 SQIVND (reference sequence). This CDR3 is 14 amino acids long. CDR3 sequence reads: CASSNHTGLHGYTF. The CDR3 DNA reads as TGTGCCAGTAGTAACCATACAGGTCTCCATGGCTACACCTTC.

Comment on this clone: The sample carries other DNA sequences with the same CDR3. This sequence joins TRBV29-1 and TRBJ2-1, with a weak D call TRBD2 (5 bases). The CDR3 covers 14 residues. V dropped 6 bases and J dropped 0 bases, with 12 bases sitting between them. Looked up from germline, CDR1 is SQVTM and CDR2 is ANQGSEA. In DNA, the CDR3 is TGCAGCGTCAGTGGTGGGAGCTCCTACAATGAGCAGTTCTTC. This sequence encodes CSVSGGSSYNEQFF.

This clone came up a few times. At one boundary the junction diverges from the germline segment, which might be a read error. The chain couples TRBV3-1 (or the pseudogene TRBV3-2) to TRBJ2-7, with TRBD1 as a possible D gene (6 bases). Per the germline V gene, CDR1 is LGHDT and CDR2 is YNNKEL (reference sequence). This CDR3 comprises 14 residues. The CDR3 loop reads CASSQTRSGTRTVF. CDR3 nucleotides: TGTGCCAGCAGCCAAACTCGCTCCGGGACAAGAACCGTTTTC.

The CDR3 reads CASSSGLAGYNEQFF. DNA for the CDR3: TGTGCCAGCAGCTCGGGACTAGCGGGATACAATGAGCAGTTCTTC. This sequence joins TRBV7-3 and TRBJ2-1; TRBD2 agrees at 13 bases. The CDR3 covers 15 residues. Germline CDR1 reads SGHTA; CDR2 reads FQGTGA. J lost 4 bases, V lost 4 bases, and 1 base had no gene match. Using reference TRBV7-3 and TRBJ2-1 for the parts outside the CDR3, the full variable domain is GAGVSQTPSNKVTEKGKYVELRCDPISGHTALYWYRQSLGQGPEFLIYFQGTGAADDSGLPNDRFFAVRPEGSVSTLKIQRTERGDSAVYLCASSSGLAGYNEQFFGPGTRLTVL.

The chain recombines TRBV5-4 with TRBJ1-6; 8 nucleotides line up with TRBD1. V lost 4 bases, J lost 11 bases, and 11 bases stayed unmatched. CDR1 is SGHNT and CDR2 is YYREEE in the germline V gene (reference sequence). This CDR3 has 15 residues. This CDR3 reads CASSPGTGPRTPLHF. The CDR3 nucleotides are TGTGCCAGCAGCCCTGGGACAGGACCCAGGACACCCCTCCACTTT.

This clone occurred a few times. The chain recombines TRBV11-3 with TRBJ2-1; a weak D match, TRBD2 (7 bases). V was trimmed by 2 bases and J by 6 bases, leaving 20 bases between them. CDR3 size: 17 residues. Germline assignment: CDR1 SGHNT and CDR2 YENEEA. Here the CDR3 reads CASSLFGGASDPNEQFF. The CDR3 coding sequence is TGTGCCAGCAGCTTATTTGGGGGGGCTAGCGACCCCAATGAGCAGTTCTTC.

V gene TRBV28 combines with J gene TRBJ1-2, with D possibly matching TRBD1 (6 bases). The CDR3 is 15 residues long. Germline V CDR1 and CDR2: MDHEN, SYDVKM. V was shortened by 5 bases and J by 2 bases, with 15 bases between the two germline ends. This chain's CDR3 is CASSLGPQGNYGYTF. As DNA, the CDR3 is TGTGCCAGCAGTCTGGGCCCACAGGGAAACTATGGCTACACCTTC.